The rows below give T cell receptor beta chains drawn from one sample of a study of blood T cell repertoires in COVID-19. The assay was immunoSEQ multiplex PCR, and TCRdb's table has in-frame clones only and misses some. The sample lists 150,000 to 200,000 clones; more than 85% were seen once. Sequenced sample: peripheral blood. The receptors here all came from a man aged 18-30 years with acute or convalescent COVID-19. CDR3s include the opening cysteine and the closing phenylalanine or tryptophan. The D gene is left open where the match is weak. Clone size is shown for a subset of rows, as once, few, many or a class of expanded clone.

d_gene: NA
j_gene: TRBJ1-1
v_gene: TRBV3-1/TRBV3-2
abundance: few
CDR3nt: TGTGCCAGCAGCCTCAGGGGTGACACTGAAGCTTTCTTT
CDR3aa: CASSLRGDTEAFF

d_gene: TRBD1
j_gene: TRBJ1-1
v_gene: TRBV5-1
abundance: NA
CDR3nt: TGCGCCAGCAGTCGTCAGGGGGCTGAAGCTTTCTTT
CDR3aa: CASSRQGAEAFF

d_gene: TRBD1
j_gene: TRBJ2-1
v_gene: TRBV10-3
abundance: once
CDR3nt: TGTGCCATCAGTGAAGCAGGGGGCGGAAAAAACAATGAGCAGTTCTTC
CDR3aa: CAISEAGGGKNNEQFF

d_gene: TRBD1
j_gene: TRBJ1-3
v_gene: TRBV18
abundance: NA
CDR3nt: TGTGCCAGCTCGCCCGGGACAGGGTATGACTCTGGAAACACCATATATTTT
CDR3aa: CASSPGTGYDSGNTIYF

d_gene: NA
j_gene: TRBJ1-2
v_gene: TRBV25-1
abundance: NA
CDR3nt: TGTGCCAGCAGTGAGGGTCGGACAGCGAGTACCTTC
CDR3aa: CASSEGRTASTF

d_gene: TRBD1
j_gene: TRBJ1-3
v_gene: TRBV19
abundance: NA
CDR3nt: TGTGCCAGTAGGACAGGGGGGTCCTTCTCTGGAAACACCATATATTTT
CDR3aa: CASRTGGSFSGNTIYF

d_gene: TRBD1
j_gene: TRBJ2-7
v_gene: TRBV7-9
abundance: NA
CDR3nt: TGTGCCAGCAGCCCGGGACAGAGCTACGAGCAGTACTTC
CDR3aa: CASSPGQSYEQYF

d_gene: TRBD1
j_gene: TRBJ2-7
v_gene: TRBV11-2
abundance: NA
CDR3nt: TGTGCCAGCATCCCGGGTGGGACAGGGGTTAGCCCCTACGAGCAGTACTTC
CDR3aa: CASIPGGTGVSPYEQYF

d_gene: TRBD1
j_gene: TRBJ2-1
v_gene: TRBV5-1
abundance: NA
CDR3nt: TGCGCCAGCAGCGGACACCGGGACAGCTCCTACAATGAGCAGTTCTTC
CDR3aa: CASSGHRDSSYNEQFF

d_gene: NA
j_gene: TRBJ2-5
v_gene: TRBV11-2
abundance: NA
CDR3nt: TGTGCCAGCAGCTTAGAAGTGGGGCTTGAGACCCAGTACTTC
CDR3aa: CASSLEVGLETQYF